This TCR beta chain stems from a study of blood T cell repertoires in COVID-19. Measured with immunoSEQ multiplex PCR; TCRdb has only the in-frame clones, and not every one. The table has roughly 400,000 clones, just under 90% seen once. V dropped 6 bases and J dropped 7; count of bases not matched to a gene: 7. CDR3 size: 14 residues. Germline loops: CDR1 SGHDT, CDR2 YYEEEE. Membership in each cohort depended on participant-reported clinical history. This chain connects TRBV5-6 to TRBJ1-6; 7 bases agree with TRBD1. Material: PBMCs or T cells enriched from blood (not recorded which). The sequence derives from a woman in her fifties or sixties who had recovered from COVID-19. The CDR3 reads CASILTGTNSPLHF. The DNA of the CDR3 is TGTGCCAGCATCCTGACAGGGACGAATTCACCCCTCCACTTT.